This passage covers 20 T cell receptor beta chains from one sample sequenced in a study of T cell responses to AZD1222 COVID-19 vaccine. Generated by immunoSEQ multiplex PCR, the TCRdb table keeps only in-frame clones and is missing some. This sample has roughly 120,000 clones; about 86% occur once, and the top ten carry approximately 9.6%. The starting material was peripheral blood, obtained on day 0 of AZD1222 vaccination. The receptors derive from an adult in good health.

This clone has only one observation. The chain is built from TRBV6-5 and TRBJ2-7; 8 bases fit TRBD1. Trimming at V came to 7 bases and at J to 2 bases, leaving 7 bases not matched to a gene. The CDR3 consists of 14 residues. CDR1 and CDR2 (germline): MNHEY, SVGAGI. CDR3 loop: CASIQDRVPYEQYF. DNA of the CDR3: TGTGCCAGCATTCAGGACAGGGTTCCCTACGAGCAGTACTTC.

Only a few counts were recorded for this clone. The CDR3: CASSPSGAVRNQPQHF. Written as DNA, the CDR3 is TGTGCCAGTAGCCCCTCAGGGGCTGTTCGCAATCAGCCCCAGCATTTT. The chain recombines TRBV19 with TRBJ1-5; weak D call: TRBD1 (6 bases). V lost 6 bases, J lost 2 bases, and 17 bases lay in between. The CDR3 sequence is 16 residues long. The germline V gene encodes CDR1 LNHDA and CDR2 SQIVND (reference sequence). Supplemented by reference TRBV19 and TRBJ1-5, the full variable domain reads DGGITQSPKYLFRKEGQNVTLSCEQNLNHDAMYWYRQDPGQGLRLIYYSQIVNDFQKGDIAEGYSVSREKKESFPLTVTSAQKNPTAFYLCASSPSGAVRNQPQHFGDGTRLSIL.

V and J are TRBV18 and TRBJ1-4, with D hard to call. The CDR3 totals 19 residues. Germline-derived CDR1 and CDR2 are KGHSH and LQKENI. V was pared by 1 base and J by 4 bases, with 22 bases between. CDR3 nucleotide sequence: TGTGCCAGCTCACCACGGGCGGAGGGTTCGGCGGGTAGTAATGAAAAACTGTTTTTT. Translation gives CASSPRAEGSAGSNEKLFF.

The CDR3 spells CASSPSQASSGANVLTF. CDR3 nucleotide sequence: TGCGCCAGCAGCCCCTCCCAGGCAAGCTCTGGGGCCAACGTCCTGACTTTC. The V call is TRBV4-3, the J call TRBJ2-6; no definite D call. V was trimmed by 4 bases and J by 0 bases, leaving 13 bases between them. CDR1 and CDR2 from the germline V gene are LGHNA and YSLEER. This CDR3 has 17 amino acids.

The CDR3 loop reads CASSILTGSSYNEQFF. CDR3 nucleotide sequence: TGTGCCAGCAGCATCCTTACGGGCAGCTCCTACAATGAGCAGTTCTTC. The V and J genes are TRBV5-5 and TRBJ2-1; no definite D call. With 4 bases removed from V and 0 bases from J, the gap between germline ends came to 14 bases. CDR1 is SGHKS, CDR2 YYEKEE, per germline (reference sequence). The CDR3 spans 16 residues.

V and J are TRBV4-2 and TRBJ2-7, with D possibly being TRBD2 (6 bases). CDR1 is LGHNA, CDR2 YNFKEQ, per germline. The germline V and J ends were trimmed by 0 bases and 4 bases, with 13 bases remaining between them. CDR3 size: 15 residues. CDR3 protein: CASSQDLLAGYEQYF. The CDR3 DNA is TGTGCCAGCAGCCAAGATCTACTAGCAGGATACGAGCAGTACTTC.

V is TRBV20-1 and J is TRBJ2-5; 9 bases are a match to TRBD2. CDR1 is DFQATT and CDR2 is SNEGSKA in the germline V gene (reference sequence). Trimming cost V 3 bases and J 4 bases; bases outside gene matches: 12. This CDR3 is built from 16 residues. The CDR3 DNA follows: TGCAGTGCTAGTCCGGCTAGCGGGAAGAGGTTAGAGACCCAGTACTTC. It translates to CSASPASGKRLETQYF.

V gene TRBV27 combines with J gene TRBJ1-2, with D possibly being TRBD1 (6 bases). The V gene's germline CDR1 is MNHEY and CDR2 SMNVEV (reference sequence). There are 15 residues in the CDR3. The V end was cut by 4 bases, the J end by 7 bases, with 19 bases between. This chain's CDR3 is CASSYSGTLLTGYTF. The CDR3 bases are TGTGCCAGCAGTTACTCCGGGACATTGTTAACTGGCTACACCTTC.

This clone was observed once. This chain uses TRBV6-5 with TRBJ1-1, with D perhaps matching TRBD1 (6 bases). The length of the CDR3 is 14 residues. Germline V gives CDR1 MNHEY, CDR2 SVGAGI. V lost 1 base, J lost 2 bases, and 8 bases lay in between. Here the CDR3 reads CASSYYGGNTEAFF. CDR3 sequence (DNA): TGTGCCAGCAGTTACTATGGGGGCAACACTGAAGCTTTCTTT.

V usage is TRBV7-2 and J usage is TRBJ2-4; D is tentatively TRBD1 or TRBD2 (6 bases each). Germline loops: CDR1 SGHTA, CDR2 FQGNSA. The CDR3 totals 18 residues. The V and J ends lost 7 bases and 0 bases respectively, with 22 bases between them. The chain's CDR3 is CASNCGWGAYLAKNIQYF. The CDR3 DNA sequence: TGTGCCAGCAACTGTGGGTGGGGGGCCTACCTAGCCAAAAACATTCAGTACTTC.

This sequence joins TRBV6-2 or TRBV6-3 and TRBJ1-1; D unclear. CDR1 is MNHEY, CDR2 SVGEGT, per germline. The length of the CDR3 is 11 residues. V was cut by 5 bases and J by 8 bases, with 9 bases left in between. The DNA for the CDR3 is TGTGCCAGCAGTCATTACGGAGAAGCTTTCTTT. Protein product: CASSHYGEAFF.

The gene calls are TRBV6-5 and TRBJ1-5; perhaps TRBD1 as D (5 bases). Trimming took off 0 bases at V and 5 bases at J, with 11 bases between the two ends. Germline V CDR1 and CDR2: MNHEY, SVGAGI. The CDR3 is 15 amino acids. CDR3: CASSYSGGLHQPQHF. The CDR3 coding sequence is TGTGCCAGCAGTTACTCGGGGGGACTCCATCAGCCCCAGCATTTT.

The genes are TRBV15 and TRBJ2-3; 10 nucleotides align to TRBD2. Germline V lookup: CDR1 LNHNV, CDR2 YYDKDF (reference sequence). V lost 0 bases and J lost 0; bases outside the gene matches: 6. CDR3 size: 18 residues. In DNA, the CDR3 is TGTGCCACCAGCAGAGAGGCTAGCGGGGGATTTAGCACAGATACGCAGTATTTT. Translation gives CATSREASGGFSTDTQYF.

The genes are TRBV7-2 and TRBJ1-4, with D perhaps matching TRBD1 (5 bases). This CDR3 contains 16 residues. V lost 1 base to trimming and J lost 4 bases, with 13 bases between them. Germline CDR1 SGHTA, CDR2 FQGNSA. CDR3 DNA sequence: TGTGCCAGCAGCTTAGGTGGGGGTAACGGTAATGAAAAACTGTTTTTT. Translated: CASSLGGGNGNEKLFF.

The table lists this clone with a count of one. The rearrangement joins TRBV5-5 to TRBJ2-7; 9 nucleotides match TRBD1. V lost 2 bases, J lost 3 bases, and 9 bases stayed unmatched. Germline V gene sequence: CDR1 SGHKS, CDR2 YYEKEE (reference sequence). The CDR3 covers 16 residues. CDR3 sequence (DNA): TGTGCCAGCAGCTTCCCGGTCGGGACAGGGAACTACGAGCAGTACTTC. Encoded protein: CASSFPVGTGNYEQYF.

The chain joins TRBV7-9 to TRBJ1-3, with D unresolved. Germline CDR1 and CDR2: SEHNR and FQNEAQ (reference sequence). CDR3 length: 14 amino acids. Between the trimmed V and J ends, which lost 9 bases and 0 bases, there was a span of 12 bases. CDR3 nucleotide sequence: TGTGCCAGAGGGCAGGTAAACTCTGGAAACACCATATATTTT. Protein product: CARGQVNSGNTIYF.

The rearrangement links TRBV19 to TRBJ1-5, with no clear D. The CDR3 spans 13 residues. Trimming shortened V by 0 bases and J by 4 bases, and 4 bases separated the two germline ends. Germline-derived CDR1 and CDR2 are LNHDA and SQIVND (reference sequence). The CDR3 protein is CASSIEKNQPQHF. The CDR3, as DNA: TGTGCCAGTAGTATAGAAAAGAATCAGCCCCAGCATTTT. The full variable domain, completed using reference TRBV19 and TRBJ1-5, is DGGITQSPKYLFRKEGQNVTLSCEQNLNHDAMYWYRQDPGQGLRLIYYSQIVNDFQKGDIAEGYSVSREKKESFPLTVTSAQKNPTAFYLCASSIEKNQPQHFGDGTRLSIL.

The chain recombines TRBV19 with TRBJ2-7; possibly TRBD1 for D (6 bases). Germline V gene data show CDR1 as LNHDA and CDR2 as SQIVND (reference sequence). Trimming stripped 2 bases from V and 5 bases from J, with 10 bases between. The CDR3 length is 13 residues. CDR3 DNA: TGTGCCAGTAGTATAAACAGGGACCACGAGCAGTACTTC. It is translated as CASSINRDHEQYF.

The rearrangement uses TRBV11-1 and TRBJ2-5; D possibly corresponds to TRBD2 (5 bases). Germline V gene lookup returns CDR1 SGHAT and CDR2 FQDESV (reference sequence). V dropped 3 bases and J dropped 2 bases, with 10 bases sitting between them. The CDR3 runs 14 residues. CDR3 sequence (DNA): TGTGCCAGCAGCTTTAGGACTGATCAAGAGACCCAGTACTTC. Translating gives CASSFRTDQETQYF.

This clone occurred once. The chain joins TRBV18 to TRBJ2-7; a weak D match, TRBD1 (6 bases). The CDR3 is made up of 14 amino acids. Germline CDR1 reads KGHSH; CDR2 reads LQKENI. Trimming removed 5 bases at V and 3 bases at J, with 14 bases between. Here the CDR3 reads CASSAVTGNYEQYF. For the CDR3, the DNA is TGTGCCAGCTCAGCAGTGACAGGAAACTACGAGCAGTACTTC.